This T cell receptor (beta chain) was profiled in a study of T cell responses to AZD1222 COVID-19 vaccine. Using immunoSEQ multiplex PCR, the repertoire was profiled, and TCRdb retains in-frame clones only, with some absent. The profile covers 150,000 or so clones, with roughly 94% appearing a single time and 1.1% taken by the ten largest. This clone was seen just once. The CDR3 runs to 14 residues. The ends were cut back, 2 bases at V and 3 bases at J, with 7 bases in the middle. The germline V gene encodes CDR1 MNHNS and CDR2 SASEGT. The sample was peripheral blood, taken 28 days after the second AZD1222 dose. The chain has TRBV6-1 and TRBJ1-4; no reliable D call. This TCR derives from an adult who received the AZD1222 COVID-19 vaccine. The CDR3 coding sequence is TGTGCCAGCAGTGAAATGCAGTCTAATGAAAAACTGTTTTTT. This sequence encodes CASSEMQSNEKLFF.